The 13 T cell receptor beta chains reported below all come from one sample, sequenced in a study of CD8+ T cells in alopecia areata. Sorting of pooled cutaneous lymph node cells used CD4, CD8alpha, NKG2D, NKG2ACE and other markers. Extracted from the samples, RNA was reverse transcribed into cDNA to serve as the sequencing template. Sequenced by immunoSEQ multiplex PCR; TCRdb stores in-frame clones only, minus some. The table lists approximately 280,000 clones, no singletons, with more than 0.95% in the top ten. The material sequenced was CD4+ T cells sorted from a lymph node. The receptors shown here come from a C3H/HeJ mouse with alopecia areata. The strain is characterized by the MHC haplotype H2-k.

In this sample, this clone turned up a few times. Genes and germline are mouse. From the germline J gene comes the end of the CDR3, since the read stops 4 residues before it. The same CDR3 arises from other DNA sequences in this sample as well. The V call is TRBV31, the J call TRBJ2-3, with a tentative D call TRBD1 (5 bases). This CDR3 comprises 11 residues. V was shortened by 4 bases and J by 3 bases, with 5 bases between the two germline ends. Germline V gene sequence: CDR1 GKSSPN, CDR2 SITVG. CDR3 sequence reads: CAWTGAETLYF. The DNA read from the CDR3 is TGTGCCTGGACAGGGGCAGAA.

About this clone: Gene names denote mouse genes. The missing CDR3 end, 4 residues past where the read stops, is filled in from the germline J gene. In the same sample, other DNA sequences code for this CDR3. The chain links TRBV13-1 to TRBJ2-3, with D maybe TRBD1 (6 bases). Trimming cost V 3 bases and J 3 bases, with 8 bases left between them. The CDR3 spans 13 residues. Germline values: CDR1 NSHNY, CDR2 SYGAGN. CDR3 in amino acids: CASSGTVAETLYF. The sequenced part of the CDR3 DNA is TGTGCCAGCAGTGGGACAGTCGCAGAA.

This clone has a count of ten or more. Germline and genes here are mouse. The CDR3 is cut off 4 residues early in the read; its end comes from the germline J gene. Other DNA sequences within the sample encode an identical CDR3. The chain joins TRBV13-2 to TRBJ2-3; D is undetermined. With 5 bases removed from V and 0 bases from J, the gap between germline ends came to 4 bases. CDR1 is NNHNN, CDR2 SYGAGS, per germline (reference sequence). This CDR3 contains 12 residues. The sequenced part of the CDR3 DNA is TGTGCCAGCGGGACTAGTGCAGAA. It specifies CASGTSAE. The CDR3, in full, reads CASGTSAETLYF.

With regard to this clone: Genes and germline come from the mouse. The missing CDR3 end, 4 residues past where the read stops, is filled in from the germline J gene. The chain carries TRBV19 and TRBJ1-1; the match to TRBD1 covers 9 bases. The germline V gene has CDR1 FNHDT and CDR2 SITEND (reference sequence). The CDR3 loop spans 12 amino acids. CDR3 DNA, as far as it was read: TGTGCCAGCAGGTACAGGGGGCCA. Translated, it gives CASRYRGP. The full CDR3 is CASRYRGPEVFF.

This clone was found many times. Gene names are mouse gene names. The sequence runs out 4 residues before the end of the CDR3; the remainder is reconstructed from the germline J gene. This sequence joins TRBV13-1 and TRBJ2-5; the D is unclear. The germline CDR1 and CDR2 sequences are NSHNY and SYGAGN. CDR3 size: 11 residues. V lost 7 bases, J lost 0 bases, and 3 bases lay in between. The covered CDR3 bases are TGTGCCAGCTCTAACCAAGAC. Residues: CASSNQD. The full-length CDR3 reads as CASSNQDTQYF.

Points on this clone: Gene names and germline match the mouse. The read falls 4 residues short of the CDR3 end, and the missing part is taken from the germline J gene. V and J are TRBV4 and TRBJ2-5, with D tentatively TRBD1 (5 bases). CDR3 length equals 14 residues. V shed 4 bases and J shed 3 bases, with 11 bases lying between them. CDR1 and CDR2 from the germline V gene are LGHDT and YNNKQL (reference sequence). The CDR3 reads CASSFRAFQDTQYF. CDR3 DNA (partial): TGTGCCAGCAGCTTCAGGGCCTTTCAAGAC.

A remark on this clone: The gene symbols are mouse symbols. Sequencing ends 4 residues short of the CDR3 end; the germline J gene provides the rest. Other nucleotide sequences in the sample specify the same CDR3. This chain connects TRBV19 to TRBJ1-2; TRBD1 might be the D (6 bases). Germline CDR1 FNHDT, CDR2 SITEND (reference sequence). V lost 3 bases, J lost 0 bases, and 9 bases lay in between. The CDR3 is 14 amino acids. CDR3 DNA, as far as it was read: TGTGCCAGCAGTAGGGACATATCAAACTCC. Translating gives CASSRDISNS. The entire CDR3 is CASSRDISNSDYTF. Looking up the rest from reference TRBV19 and TRBJ1-2 gives the full variable domain: GGIITQTPKFLIGQEGQKLTLKCQQNFNHDTMYWYRQDSGKGLRLIYYSITENDLQKGDLSEGYDASREKKSSFSLTVTSAQKNEMAVFLCASSRDISNSDYTFGSGTRLLVI.

Notes on this clone: Germline and genes here are mouse. The sequence runs out 4 residues before the end of the CDR3; the remainder is reconstructed from the germline J gene. The chain carries TRBV31 and TRBJ1-1; 7 bases agree with TRBD1. This CDR3 spans 14 amino acids. The germline CDR1 and CDR2 sequences are GKSSPN and SITVG. The ends lost 1 base at V and 1 base at J; junction bases unmatched: 3. The chain's CDR3 is CAWSPRTGNTEVFF. Partial CDR3 DNA: TGTGCCTGGAGTCCTCGGACAGGGAACACA.

This clone occurred a few times. The gene symbols are mouse symbols. The read stops 4 residues short of the end of the CDR3; the missing end is completed from the germline J gene. The rearrangement links TRBV19 to TRBJ1-2; D is unclear. Germline values: CDR1 FNHDT, CDR2 SITEND (reference sequence). This CDR3 region has 13 residues. Trimming shortened V by 2 bases and J by 1 base, and 6 bases separated the two germline ends. CDR3 bases read: TGTGCCAGCAGTATCCAGAAAAACTCC. Residues: CASSIQKNS. The full CDR3 reads CASSIQKNSDYTF.

As for this clone: Gene names and germline match the mouse. The read ends 4 residues shy of where the CDR3 ends; the end is completed using the germline J gene. V is TRBV13-1 and J is TRBJ2-7; 7 nucleotides align to TRBD1. CDR3 length: 15 residues. Trimming took 5 bases from V and 0 from J; bases not matched to a gene: 8. The V gene's germline CDR1 is NSHNY and CDR2 SYGAGN. The covered CDR3 bases are TGTGCCAGCAGGGAACAGGGGCCCAGCTCCTAT. It specifies CASREQGPSSY. The whole CDR3 sequence is CASREQGPSSYEQYF.

As to this clone: All gene names here are mouse names. The read terminates 4 residues ahead of where the CDR3 ends, so the germline J gene completes it. Other DNA sequences from this sample encode an identical CDR3 as well. J is TRBJ2-1 and V is TRBV19, with 9 bases aligning to TRBD2. This CDR3 spans 15 amino acids. V trimming: 4 bases; J trimming: 1 base; junction bases outside the gene matches: 3. CDR1 is FNHDT, CDR2 SITEND, per germline (reference sequence). This CDR3 reads CASSPGLGNYAEQFF. Incomplete CDR3 DNA: TGTGCCAGCAGTCCCGGACTGGGGAACTATGCT.

The sample holds many counts of this clone. Gene names denote mouse genes. The read finishes 4 residues shy of the CDR3 end, and the germline J gene is used to complete it. Other DNA sequences of this sample code for an identical CDR3. The chain uses TRBV13-1 and TRBJ2-1; 9 bases match TRBD2. CDR1 is NSHNY, CDR2 SYGAGN, per germline. The V gene end was trimmed by 0 bases and the J gene end by 3 bases; junction bases not matched to a gene: 1. The CDR3 has 15 residues. The CDR3 region is CASSDAWGGYAEQFF. Incomplete CDR3 DNA: TGTGCCAGCAGTGATGCCTGGGGGGGCTATGCT.

This clone was counted a few times. Genes and germline are mouse. The observed sequence ends 4 residues before the CDR3 terminus, with the missing tail filled in from the germline J gene. J is TRBJ1-1 and V is TRBV13-2; TRBD1 aligns across 7 bases. The CDR3 sequence is 12 residues long. Germline values: CDR1 NNHNN, CDR2 SYGAGS (reference sequence). CDR3 DNA, as far as it was read: TGTGCCAGCGGTGTTCAGGGGGCA. It encodes CASGVQGA. The whole CDR3 protein reads CASGVQGAEVFF.